The source of this T cell receptor beta chain is a study of blood T cell repertoires in COVID-19. Study-wide background: Samples came from the United States, Italy and Spain, spanning acute and convalescent COVID-19. T cells, B-cell-depleted T cells, or PBMCs supplied cDNA or gDNA.

Clones were read by immunoSEQ multiplex PCR, and TCRdb kept only the in-frame ones, dropping some. The data hold 270,000 or so clones, with over 85% observed a single time. Trimming took 5 bases from V and 0 from J, leaving 7 bases between them. Germline CDR1 and CDR2: LNHDA and SQIVND (reference sequence). This CDR3 is 14 amino acids long. This chain connects TRBV19 to TRBJ2-2; D call uncertain. The sequence came from a woman aged 30 to 39 with COVID-19, enrolled during active disease. Sequenced sample: peripheral blood. CDR3 nucleotides: TGTGCCAGTAGTGCGGCAGCGAACACCGGGGAGCTGTTTTTT. Protein product: CASSAAANTGELFF.